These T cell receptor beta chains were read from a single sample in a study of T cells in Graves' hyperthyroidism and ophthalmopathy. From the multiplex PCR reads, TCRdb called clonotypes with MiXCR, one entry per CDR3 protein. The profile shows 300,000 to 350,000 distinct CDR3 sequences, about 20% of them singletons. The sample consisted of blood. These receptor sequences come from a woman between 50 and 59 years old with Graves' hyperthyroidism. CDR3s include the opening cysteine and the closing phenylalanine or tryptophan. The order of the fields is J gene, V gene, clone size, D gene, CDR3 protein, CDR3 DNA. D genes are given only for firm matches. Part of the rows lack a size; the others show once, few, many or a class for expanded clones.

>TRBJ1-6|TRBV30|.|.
CAWSGTAVTLHF
TGTGCCTGGAGTGGGACCGCCGTAACCCTCCACTTT
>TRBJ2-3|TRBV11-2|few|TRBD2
CASSPGTSGESTDTQYF
TGTGCCAGCAGCCCCGGGACTAGCGGGGAAAGCACAGATACGCAGTATTTT
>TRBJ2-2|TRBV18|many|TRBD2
CASSPTAGTNTGELFF
TGTGCCAGCTCACCTACAGCGGGAACGAACACCGGGGAGCTGTTTTTT
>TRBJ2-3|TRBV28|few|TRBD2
CASSYRTSGADTQYF
TGTGCCAGCAGTTATCGGACTAGCGGCGCAGATACGCAGTATTTT
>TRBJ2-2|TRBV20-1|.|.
CSAAGTNTGELFF
TGCAGTGCGGCGGGGACGAACACCGGGGAGCTGTTTTTT
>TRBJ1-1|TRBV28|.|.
CASIRSLNTEAFF
TGTGCCAGCATTAGGAGTTTGAACACTGAAGCTTTCTTT
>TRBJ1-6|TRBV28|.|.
CASSTAQWRGPYNSPLHF
TGTGCCAGCAGTACCGCCCAGTGGAGGGGCCCCTATAATTCACCCCTCCACTTT
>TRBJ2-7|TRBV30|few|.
CAWSVMGGLTFDEQYF
TGTGCCTGGAGTGTAATGGGAGGCCTTACCTTTGACGAGCAGTACTTC
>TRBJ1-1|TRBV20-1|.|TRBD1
CSAGQGGTEAFF
TGCAGTGCTGGACAGGGGGGCACTGAAGCTTTCTTT
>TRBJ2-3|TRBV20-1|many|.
CSAGSTAALSTDTQYF
TGCAGTGCTGGGTCGACAGCCGCCCTCAGCACAGATACGCAGTATTTT
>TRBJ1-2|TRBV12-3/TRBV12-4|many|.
CASSLLGKGYGYTF
TGTGCCAGCAGTTTACTCGGGAAGGGCTATGGCTACACCTTC
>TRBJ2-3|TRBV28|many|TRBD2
CASSSGLVREDTQYF
TGTGCCAGCAGTTCCGGACTAGTTCGGGAAGATACGCAGTATTTT
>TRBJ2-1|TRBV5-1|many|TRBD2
CASSLRGLANNEQFF
TGCGCCAGCAGCTTGCGAGGACTAGCGAACAATGAGCAGTTCTTC
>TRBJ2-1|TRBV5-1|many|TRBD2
CASSLGLAGLNEQFF
TGCGCCAGCAGCTTGGGGCTAGCGGGACTCAATGAGCAGTTCTTC
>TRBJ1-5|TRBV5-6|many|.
CASSLARNQPQHF
TGTGCCAGCAGCTTGGCCAGGAATCAGCCCCAGCATTTT
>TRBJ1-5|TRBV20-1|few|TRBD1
CSAEEGDRAPNQPQHF
TGCAGTGCTGAAGAAGGGGACAGGGCGCCCAATCAGCCCCAGCATTTT
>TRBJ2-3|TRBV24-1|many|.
CATSDLLYGKDTQYF
TGTGCCACCAGTGATTTGCTCTACGGCAAAGATACGCAGTATTTT
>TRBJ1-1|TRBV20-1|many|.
CSARSASRANTEAFF
TGCAGTGCTAGAAGCGCATCGAGAGCGAACACTGAAGCTTTCTTT
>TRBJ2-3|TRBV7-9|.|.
CASSLGLASSTDTQYF
TGTGCCAGCAGCTTAGGCCTAGCTTCTAGCACAGATACGCAGTATTTT
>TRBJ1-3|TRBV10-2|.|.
CASSDTSGNTIYF
TGCGCCAGCAGTGACACCTCTGGAAACACCATATATTTT
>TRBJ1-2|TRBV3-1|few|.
CASSQEGRGYGYTF
TGTGCCAGCAGCCAAGAGGGGCGGGGCTATGGCTACACCTTC
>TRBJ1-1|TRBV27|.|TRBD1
CASTWTGRNTEAFF
TGTGCCAGCACCTGGACAGGACGGAACACTGAAGCTTTCTTT
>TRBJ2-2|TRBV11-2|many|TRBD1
CASTPPQGDPGELFF
TGTGCCAGCACCCCCCCACAGGGGGATCCCGGGGAGCTGTTTTTT
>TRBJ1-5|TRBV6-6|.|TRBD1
CASSYSIGEGARQPQHF
TGTGCCAGCAGTTACTCGATTGGGGAGGGGGCTCGGCAGCCCCAGCATTTT
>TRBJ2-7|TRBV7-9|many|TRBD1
CASRPGQGSNEQYF
TGTGCCAGCAGACCCGGACAGGGTAGTAACGAGCAGTACTTC
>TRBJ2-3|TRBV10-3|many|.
CAISSTAMGTDTQYF
TGTGCCATCAGCTCTACGGCGATGGGTACAGATACGCAGTATTTT
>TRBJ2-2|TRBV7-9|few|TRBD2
CASRNGGATGELFF
TGTGCCAGCAGGAACGGGGGGGCCACCGGGGAGCTGTTTTTT
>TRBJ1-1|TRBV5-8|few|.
CASSRAAGYMNTEAFF
TGTGCCAGCAGCCGAGCGGCAGGGTACATGAACACTGAAGCTTTCTTT
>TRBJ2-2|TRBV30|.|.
CARDREGTGELFF
TGTGCCCGTGACAGGGAGGGGACCGGGGAGCTGTTTTTT
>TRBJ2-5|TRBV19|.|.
CASSTVQETQYF
TGTGCCAGTAGTACGGTCCAAGAGACCCAGTACTTC
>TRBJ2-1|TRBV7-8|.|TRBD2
CASTYGGGVSYNEQFF
TGTGCCAGCACCTATGGCGGGGGGGTCTCCTACAATGAGCAGTTCTTC
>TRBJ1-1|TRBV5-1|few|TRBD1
CASSSQLTGRMNTEAFF
TGCGCCAGCAGCTCCCAGTTGACAGGGAGGATGAACACTGAAGCTTTCTTT
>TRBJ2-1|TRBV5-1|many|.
CASSSPRGVLQVDEQFF
TGCGCCAGCAGCTCCCCGCGGGGTGTGCTGCAGGTCGATGAGCAGTTCTTC
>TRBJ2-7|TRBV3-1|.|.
CASSQGLGPYEQYF
TGTGCCAGCAGCCAAGGGCTCGGACCATACGAGCAGTACTTC
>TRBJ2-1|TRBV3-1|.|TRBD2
CASSSGTSGRGFF
TGTGCCAGCAGCTCCGGGACTAGCGGGAGAGGGTTCTTC
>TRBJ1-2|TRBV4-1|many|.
CASSLHTTQNYGYTF
TGCGCCAGCAGCCTGCATACCACACAGAACTATGGCTACACCTTC
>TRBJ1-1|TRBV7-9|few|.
CASSFAGSNTEAFF
TGTGCCAGCAGCTTCGCAGGATCGAACACTGAAGCTTTCTTT
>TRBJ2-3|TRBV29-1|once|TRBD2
CSVGLLAGVSDTRYF
TGCAGCGTTGGATTGCTAGCGGGAGTTTCAGATACGCGGTATTTT
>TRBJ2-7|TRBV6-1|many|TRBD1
CASSEGTGSSYEQYF
TGTGCCAGCAGTGAGGGGACAGGGTCCTCCTACGAGCAGTACTTC
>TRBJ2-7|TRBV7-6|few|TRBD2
CASSLNVAGAYEQYF
TGTGCCAGCAGCTTAAATGTCGCGGGAGCCTACGAGCAGTACTTC
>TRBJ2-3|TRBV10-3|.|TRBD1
CAINLGQGSAADTQYF
TGTGCCATCAATCTCGGACAGGGATCAGCGGCAGATACGCAGTATTTT